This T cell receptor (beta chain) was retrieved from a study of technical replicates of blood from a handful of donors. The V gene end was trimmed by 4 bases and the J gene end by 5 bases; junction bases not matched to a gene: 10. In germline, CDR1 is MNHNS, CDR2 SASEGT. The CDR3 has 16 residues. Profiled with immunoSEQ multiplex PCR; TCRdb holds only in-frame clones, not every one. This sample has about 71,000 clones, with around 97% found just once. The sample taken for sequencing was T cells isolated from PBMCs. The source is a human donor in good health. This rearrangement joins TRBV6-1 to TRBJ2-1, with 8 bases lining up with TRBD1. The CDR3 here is CASSVGTGPLHNEQFF. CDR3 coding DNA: TGTGCCAGCAGTGTCGGGACAGGCCCCCTTCACAATGAGCAGTTCTTC.